Listed here are 10 T cell receptor beta chains from one sample, sequenced in a study of T cells after yellow fever vaccination. MiXCR was run by TCRdb on the 5' RACE reads, yielding one entry per CDR3 protein. The sample holds fewer than 500,000 distinct CDR3 sequences; roughly 20% are singletons and the top ten take about a sixth. The input for sequencing was PBMCs, taken before the yellow fever booster vaccination. Receptor source: a man between 18 and 35 years old who received the YFV17D yellow fever vaccine.

This rearrangement joins TRBV9 to TRBJ2-3, with 9 bases matching TRBD2. Germline V lookup: CDR1 SGDLS, CDR2 YYNGEE. J lost 1 base, V lost 0 bases, and 3 bases had no gene match. The CDR3 contains 16 residues. DNA of the CDR3: TGTGCCAGCAGCGTAGGCGGGGGGGCCCGCACAGATACGCAGTATTTT. Residues: CASSVGGGARTDTQYF. The full variable domain, its missing parts supplied by reference TRBV9 and TRBJ2-3, is DSGVTQTPKHLITATGQRVTLRCSPRSGDLSVYWYQQSLDQGLQFLIQYYNGEERAKGNILERFSAQQFPDLHSELNLSSLELGDSALYFCASSVGGGARTDTQYFGPGTRLTVL.

This chain links TRBV6-5 with TRBJ2-3, with D perhaps matching TRBD1 or TRBD2 (5 bases each). Germline V gives CDR1 MNHEY, CDR2 SVGAGI. V shed 6 bases and J shed 0 bases, with 13 bases lying between them. CDR3 length equals 15 residues. The CDR3 loop is CASSRDGTSTDTQYF. For the CDR3, the DNA is TGTGCCAGCAGCCGGGACGGAACTAGCACAGATACGCAGTATTTT.

Of note for this clonotype: Its ends do not fully match the called genes, so a read error is possible. The chain couples TRBV2 to TRBJ1-2; maybe TRBD1 (6 bases). The CDR3 is made up of 13 amino acids. Germline V gene lookup returns CDR1 SNHLY and CDR2 FYNNEI. CDR3 loop: CATLRGTLYGNTF. In DNA form, the CDR3 reads TGTGCCACCCTCAGGGGCACCCTCTATGGCAACACCTTC.

The chain combines TRBV5-1 with TRBJ2-7; perhaps TRBD1 as D (6 bases). V lost 0 bases, J lost 5 bases, and 15 bases lay in between. Germline CDR1 and CDR2: SGHRS and YFSETQ. This CDR3 region has 15 residues. CDR3 region: CASSLGQGMTNEQYV. The CDR3 DNA reads as TGCGCCAGCAGCTTGGGGCAGGGGATGACGAACGAGCAGTACGTC.

This clonotype showed up just a few times. The V and J genes are TRBV7-8 and TRBJ1-2; D remains ambiguous. V was trimmed by 5 bases and J by 4 bases, leaving 11 bases between them. The germline CDR1 and CDR2 sequences are SGHVS and FQNEAQ. CDR3 length equals 13 residues. The CDR3 nucleotides are TGTGCCAGCAGCCCAGGTTCCACCTATGGCTACACCTTC. This gives the protein CASSPGSTYGYTF. Using reference TRBV7-8 and TRBJ1-2 for the parts outside the CDR3, the full variable domain is GAGVSQSPRYKVAKRGQDVALRCDPISGHVSLFWYQQALGQGPEFLTYFQNEAQLDKSGLPSDRFFAERPEGSVSTLKIQRTQQEDSAVYLCASSPGSTYGYTFGSGTRLTVV.

This clonotype was counted at least ten times. The rearrangement joins TRBV7-2 to TRBJ1-4; D possibly corresponds to TRBD1 (6 bases). Trimming pared 8 bases from V and 7 bases from J, leaving 17 bases between. The CDR3 contains 14 residues. CDR1 and CDR2 (germline): SGHTA, FQGNSA. CDR3 DNA: TGTGCCAGCGCAAGGGGGAGGGTGGCTGAAAAACTGTTTTTT. It encodes CASARGRVAEKLFF.

This chain's CDR3 is CSADQGPSGYTF. CDR3 in DNA: TGCAGTGCTGACCAGGGACCCTCCGGCTACACCTTC. The genes are TRBV20-1 and TRBJ1-2; D possibly corresponds to TRBD1 (5 bases). V was cut by 5 bases and J by 8 bases, with 15 bases left in between. This CDR3 spans 12 amino acids. Germline V CDR1 and CDR2: DFQATT, SNEGSKA (reference sequence).

This sequence joins TRBV4-3 and TRBJ2-1; D not certain. From germline, CDR1 is LGHNA and CDR2 YSLEER. The V and J ends lost 0 bases and 12 bases respectively, with 15 bases between them. This CDR3 is built from 14 residues. This CDR3 reads CASSQDNTASGQFF. CDR3 coding DNA: TGCGCCAGCAGCCAAGATAATACGGCATCTGGGCAGTTCTTC.

Ten or more counts support this clonotype. The chain employs TRBV4-1 and TRBJ1-1; D gene uncertain. The CDR3 is 12 amino acids. V shed 4 bases and J shed 3 bases, with 6 bases lying between them. Germline CDR1 and CDR2: MGHRA and YSYEKL. The CDR3 DNA reads as TGCGCCAGCAGCCTGCCCTACACTGAAGCTTTCTTT. Translating gives CASSLPYTEAFF.

This chain connects TRBV5-6 to TRBJ2-3; 7 positions agree with TRBD1. This CDR3 region has 14 residues. Trimming cost V 4 bases and J 5 bases; bases outside gene matches: 7. CDR1 is SGHDT, CDR2 YYEEEE, per germline. CDR3 region: CASSITGVEDTQYF. CDR3 DNA: TGTGCCAGCAGCATTACAGGGGTTGAAGATACGCAGTATTTT.